This T cell receptor beta chain was obtained from a study of OX40 agonist ivuxolimab in advanced cancers. Overall study results and limits: Both CD4+ and CD8+ T cell populations in blood had undergone clonal expansion by week 6 at 0.1 to 3.0 mg/kg.

CDR3 size: 13 residues. Germline loops: CDR1 SEHNR, CDR2 FQNEAQ (reference sequence). With 5 bases clipped from V and 7 bases from J, the junction kept 8 bases outside the gene matches. Profiling relied on immunoSEQ multiplex PCR, and the TCRdb table lists in-frame clones only, not all of them. The data show tens of thousands of clones, 90% to 95% seen once. As to this clone: Its antigen is not identified.

The TCR was taken from an adult with an advanced solid tumor such as melanoma, head and neck, liver or kidney cancer. The chain joins TRBV7-9 to TRBJ2-7; 7 nucleotides align to TRBD1. Sequenced here: CD4+ or CD8+ T cells sorted from blood, sampled in a trial of the OX40 agonist ivuxolimab. CDR3 sequence (DNA): TGTGCCAGCAGCCTAGGGGACAGCCGGGAGCAGTACGTC. Translation: CASSLGDSREQYV.